These 5 T cell receptor beta chains share one sample of origin, sequenced in a study of cytotoxic CD8 clonotypes in ibrutinib-treated CLL. Assay: immunoSEQ multiplex PCR; the TCRdb copy retains only in-frame clones and omits some. This sample has roughly 38,000 clones, with approximately 45% found just once. The starting material was PBMCs, obtained before ibrutinib treatment. These receptors were obtained from a human donor with chronic lymphocytic leukemia.

The rearrangement links TRBV6-5 to TRBJ2-3, with D possibly called TRBD1 or TRBD2 (5 bases each). The germline V gene encodes CDR1 MNHEY and CDR2 SVGAGI. This CDR3 region has 15 residues. Trimming cost V 2 bases and J 1 base, with 10 bases left between them. CDR3 residues: CASSYGGFGTDTQYF. The CDR3 region has the DNA TGTGCCAGCAGTTACGGGGGATTTGGCACAGATACGCAGTATTTT.

The rearrangement uses TRBV9 and TRBJ1-5; D is uncertain. The CDR3 has 13 amino acids. V was trimmed by 4 bases and J by 5 bases, leaving 10 bases between them. The germline V gene encodes CDR1 SGDLS and CDR2 YYNGEE. The CDR3 DNA reads as TGTGCCAGCAGCTCCACACCTCATCAGCCCCAGCATTTT. It encodes CASSSTPHQPQHF.

The chain uses TRBV7-2 and TRBJ1-5, with 8 nucleotides matching TRBD1. The V and J ends lost 1 base and 7 bases, in that order; junction bases with no gene match: 18. The CDR3 contains 19 residues. The germline V gene encodes CDR1 SGHTA and CDR2 FQGNSA. The CDR3, as DNA: TGTGCCAGCAGCTTAGTCGGGTCCAGGGGGCGGACCATTGGCCAGCCCCAGCATTTT. Translating it yields CASSLVGSRGRTIGQPQHF.

The chain is built from TRBV15 and TRBJ2-1; D unresolved. The CDR3 covers 11 residues. CDR1 is LNHNV and CDR2 is YYDKDF in the germline V gene (reference sequence). The ends were cut back, 1 base at V and 6 bases at J, with 1 base in the middle. The CDR3 bases are TGTGCCACCAGCAGAGTCAATGAGCAGTTCTTC. Translation: CATSRVNEQFF.

The chain joins TRBV6-6 to TRBJ2-3, with D perhaps matching TRBD1 (6 bases). Germline V CDR1 and CDR2: MNHNY, SVGAGI (reference sequence). This CDR3 has 15 residues. Trimming left V 6 bases short and J 2 bases short, with 15 bases between. For the CDR3, the DNA is TGTGCCAGCAGCCCCAGAGTGGGGGCCACAGATACGCAGTATTTT. It yields the protein CASSPRVGATDTQYF.